This TCR beta chain emerged from a study of T cells in Graves' hyperthyroidism and ophthalmopathy. This clonotype was observed at least ten times. V was clipped by 3 bases and J by 6 bases, with 15 bases between them. The germline CDR1 and CDR2 sequences are MNHEY and SMNVEV (reference sequence). The CDR3 runs 15 residues. Amplified TCR beta CDR3 regions derived from RNA transcripts. The TCR CDR3 first-round RT-PCR relied on the HTBI primer set. TCRdb itself ran the multiplex PCR reads through MiXCR, one entry per CDR3 protein. Of roughly 420,000 distinct CDR3 sequences in the sample, around 13% were seen once. The diagnoses drew upon clinical symptoms, serum thyroxine and TRAb, thyroid ultrasound and orbital computed tomography. A 10 ml volume of fresh peripheral blood provided the PBMCs.

The chain recombines TRBV27 with TRBJ2-1; possibly TRBD1 for D (8 bases). This TCR was sampled from a woman between 18 and 29 years old with Graves' hyperthyroidism. The specimen sequenced was blood. The CDR3 nucleotides read TGTGCCAGCAGTTTTTGGACAGGGAGGGTCAATGAGCAGTTCTTC. Its protein product is CASSFWTGRVNEQFF.